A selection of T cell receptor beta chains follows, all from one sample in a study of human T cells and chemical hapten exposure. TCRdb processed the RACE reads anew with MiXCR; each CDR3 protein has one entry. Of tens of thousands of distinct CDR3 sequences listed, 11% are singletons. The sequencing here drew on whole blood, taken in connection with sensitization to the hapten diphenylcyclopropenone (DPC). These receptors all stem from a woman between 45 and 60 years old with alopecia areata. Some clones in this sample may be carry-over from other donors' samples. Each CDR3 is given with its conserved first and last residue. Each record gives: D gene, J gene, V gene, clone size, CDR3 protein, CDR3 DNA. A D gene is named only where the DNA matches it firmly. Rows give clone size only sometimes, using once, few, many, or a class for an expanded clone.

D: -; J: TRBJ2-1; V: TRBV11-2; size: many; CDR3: CASSLGRRAEYNEQFF; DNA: TGTGCCAGCAGCTTAGGCCGGAGGGCGGAATACAATGAGCAGTTCTTC
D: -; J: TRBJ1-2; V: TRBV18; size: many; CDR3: CASSPPWGGAGGYTF; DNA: TGTGCCAGCTCACCACCGTGGGGGGGCGCCGGTGGCTACACCTTC
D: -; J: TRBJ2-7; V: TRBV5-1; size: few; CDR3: CASSSRGLGPYEQYF; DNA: TGCGCCAGCAGCTCCCGAGGATTAGGTCCCTACGAGCAGTACTTC
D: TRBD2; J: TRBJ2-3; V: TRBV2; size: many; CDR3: CASTLGGGRGTDTQYF; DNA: TGTGCCAGCACCCTCGGGGGGGGGCGAGGTACAGATACGCAGTATTTT
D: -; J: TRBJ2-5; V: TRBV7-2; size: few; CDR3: CASSFRQIQETQYF; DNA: TGTGCCAGCAGTTTTAGACAGATACAAGAGACCCAGTACTTC
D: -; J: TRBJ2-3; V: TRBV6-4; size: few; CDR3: CASSSSARNTQYF; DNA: TGTGCCAGCAGCTCCTCAGCTAGGAATACGCAGTATTTT
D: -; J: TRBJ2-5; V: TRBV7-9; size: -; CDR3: CASSSTGGSQETQYF; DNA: TGTGCCAGCAGCTCGACAGGAGGGAGTCAAGAGACCCAGTACTTC
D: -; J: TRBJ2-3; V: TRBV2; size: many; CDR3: CASTTGPHKTDTQYF; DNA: TGTGCCAGCACAACAGGGCCTCACAAGACTGATACGCAGTATTTT
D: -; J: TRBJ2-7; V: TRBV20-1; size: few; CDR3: CSARDLKPQVYEQYF; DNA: TGCAGTGCTAGAGATCTGAAACCACAGGTCTACGAGCAGTACTTC
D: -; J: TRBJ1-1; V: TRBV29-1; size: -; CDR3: CSVGGDSMNTEAFF; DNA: TGCAGCGTTGGAGGGGACTCCATGAACACTGAAGCTTTCTTT
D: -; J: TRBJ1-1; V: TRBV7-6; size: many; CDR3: CASSTGQNTEAFF; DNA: TGTGCCAGCAGCACGGGACAGAACACTGAAGCTTTCTTT
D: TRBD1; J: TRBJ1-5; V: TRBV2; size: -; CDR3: CAGTGGLNQPQHF; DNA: TGTGCCGGGACAGGGGGCCTCAATCAGCCCCAGCATTTT